One and the same sample provided the 22 T cell receptor beta chains below, sequenced in a study of blood T cell repertoires in COVID-19 (TCRdb year 2020). Libraries were built with the immunoSEQ multiplex PCR assay. Held by TCRdb, this immuneACCESS table contains in-frame sequences only and omits some clones. Under half of the omission traces to an unresolved V gene where checked; the cause of the rest is unknown. Present in this sample are 300,000 to 450,000 clones, roughly 85% of which were seen just once. Together, the top ten hold approximately 3.7% of the sample. Sequencing was performed on peripheral blood. Receptor source: a woman under 30 with acute or convalescent COVID-19.

J is TRBJ2-3 and V is TRBV6-5, with a tentative D call TRBD2 (6 bases). The germline CDR1 and CDR2 sequences are MNHEY and SVGAGI. V gave up 5 bases and J gave up 3 bases, with 15 bases separating them. The CDR3 consists of 15 residues. The CDR3 region has the DNA TGTGCCAGCAGTCGAGGAGGGATATCTACAGATACGCAGTATTTT. Protein: CASSRGGISTDTQYF.

This sequence joins TRBV19 and TRBJ1-2, with D possibly TRBD1 on 6 matching bases. The germline CDR1 and CDR2 sequences are LNHDA and SQIVND (reference sequence). Between the trimmed V and J ends, which lost 9 bases and 2 bases, there was a span of 10 bases. This CDR3 contains 12 residues. For the CDR3, the DNA is TGTGCCAGCCGGGACACCAACTATGGCTACACCTTC. It specifies CASRDTNYGYTF.

V and J are TRBV4-1 and TRBJ2-2, with D hard to call. V was trimmed by 5 bases and J by 4 bases, leaving 8 bases between them. Looked up from germline, CDR1 is MGHRA and CDR2 is YSYEKL. The CDR3 length is 13 residues. This CDR3 is CASSSSGTGELFF. As DNA, the CDR3 is TGCGCCAGCAGCTCCTCCGGCACCGGGGAGCTGTTTTTT.

The V and J genes are TRBV5-1 and TRBJ2-3; D gene ambiguous. The CDR3 has 14 amino acids. Germline-derived CDR1 and CDR2 are SGHRS and YFSETQ. V lost 7 bases and J 6 bases, leaving 18 bases between the germline ends. The CDR3 DNA is TGCGCCAGCGGCCCGGAAACGAGGCGGGATACGCAGTATTTT. This encodes CASGPETRRDTQYF.

This chain joins TRBV7-2 and TRBJ1-5, with 7 bases fitting TRBD1. Germline V gene sequence: CDR1 SGHTA, CDR2 FQGNSA. J was trimmed by 7 bases and V by 4 bases; bases with no gene match: 7. This CDR3 comprises 14 residues. CDR3 bases: TGTGCCAGCAGCTCACGAGGGGGCGGACAGCCCCAGCATTTT. Translating it yields CASSSRGGGQPQHF.

The chain couples TRBV5-1 to TRBJ2-5; D might be TRBD2 (5 bases). The CDR3 is 17 amino acids. Trimming removed 4 bases at V and 2 bases at J, with 21 bases between. In germline, CDR1 is SGHRS, CDR2 YFSETQ. The CDR3 DNA is TGCGCCAGCAGCACCGATATAAGGACTGTAGGGCAAGAGACCCAGTACTTC. This sequence encodes CASSTDIRTVGQETQYF. Based on the CDR3 plus reference TRBV5-1 and TRBJ2-5, the full variable domain is KAGVTQTPRYLIKTRGQQVTLSCSPISGHRSVSWYQQTPGQGLQFLFEYFSETQRNKGNFPGRFSGRQFSNSRSEMNVSTLELGDSALYLCASSTDIRTVGQETQYFGPGTRLLVL.

This chain connects TRBV24-1 to TRBJ2-1; a weak D match, TRBD2 (6 bases). The germline V gene encodes CDR1 KGHDR and CDR2 SFDVKD. Trimming stripped 3 bases from V and 1 base from J, with 12 bases between. The CDR3 consists of 16 residues. This CDR3 reads CATSDPGLYSYNEQFF. The DNA for the CDR3 is TGTGCCACCAGTGATCCGGGACTTTATTCCTACAATGAGCAGTTCTTC.

The gene calls are TRBV2 and TRBJ1-6; D is perhaps TRBD1 (5 bases). Germline assignment: CDR1 SNHLY and CDR2 FYNNEI. V gave up 7 bases and J gave up 7 bases, with 11 bases separating them. This CDR3 has 13 residues. CDR3 residues: CASNGGGNSPLHF. In nucleotides, the CDR3 is TGTGCCAGCAACGGGGGTGGGAATTCACCCCTCCACTTT.

The V gene is TRBV3-1 (or the pseudogene TRBV3-2), the J gene TRBJ1-2; 10 positions agree with TRBD1. Trimming took 1 base from V and 8 from J; bases not matched to a gene: 10. The CDR3 sequence is 16 residues long. Germline CDR1 and CDR2: LGHDT and YNNKEL (reference sequence). The CDR3 DNA reads as TGTGCCAGCAGCCAAGGAGGGACAGGGGTTGGGTACGGCTACACCTTC. Its translation is CASSQGGTGVGYGYTF.

The V gene is TRBV5-6, the J gene TRBJ1-2; D uncertain. Trimming removed 2 bases at V and 0 bases at J, with 14 bases between. From germline, CDR1 is SGHDT and CDR2 YYEEEE. The CDR3 consists of 16 residues. The CDR3 sequence is CASSLDYRETNYGYTF. The CDR3 DNA reads TGTGCCAGCAGCTTAGATTATAGGGAGACTAACTATGGCTACACCTTC.

The chain recombines TRBV28 with TRBJ2-1; D gene unclear. Deletions cut 3 bases from V and 4 bases from J, with 4 bases between. Germline loops: CDR1 MDHEN, CDR2 SYDVKM. The length of the CDR3 is 12 residues. The CDR3 nucleotides read TGTGCCAGCAGTTTGTCTTACAATGAGCAGTTCTTC. Translation: CASSLSYNEQFF.

The J gene is TRBJ1-1, the V gene TRBV21-1; the table's D call of TRBD1 was not tested on the DNA. TRBV21-1 is marked as a pseudogene. The CDR3 extends over 12 amino acids. CDR3 sequence (DNA): TGTGCCAGCAGCAAGGGCAACACTGAAGCTTTCTTT. Translated, it gives CASSKGNTEAFF.

The chain recombines TRBV5-1 with TRBJ2-7; D remains unclear. In germline, CDR1 is SGHRS, CDR2 YFSETQ. The CDR3 length is 12 residues. Between the trimmed V and J ends, which lost 4 bases and 5 bases, there was a span of 10 bases. The CDR3 region is CASSLREDEQYF. The CDR3 nucleotides are TGCGCCAGCAGCCTCCGAGAGGACGAGCAGTACTTC.

The chain links TRBV27 to TRBJ2-7, with D possibly matching TRBD1 (6 bases). CDR1 is MNHEY and CDR2 is SMNVEV in the germline V gene (reference sequence). The CDR3 has 13 amino acids. Trimming removed 2 bases at V and 5 bases at J, with 10 bases between. Written as DNA, the CDR3 is TGTGCCAGCAGTTTAAACAGGGCCCACGAGCAGTACTTC. Its protein is CASSLNRAHEQYF.

The chain employs TRBV4-2 and TRBJ1-6; D is perhaps TRBD1 (6 bases). V dropped 0 bases and J dropped 7 bases, with 10 bases sitting between them. CDR3 size: 15 residues. Germline V gene data show CDR1 as LGHNA and CDR2 as YNFKEQ. The CDR3 here is CASSQETGENSPLHF. The CDR3 DNA sequence: TGTGCCAGCAGCCAAGAGACAGGTGAAAATTCACCCCTCCACTTT.

The V call is TRBV5-1, the J call TRBJ1-3; TRBD1 might be the D (6 bases). CDR1 is SGHRS and CDR2 is YFSETQ in the germline V gene. The CDR3 sequence is 15 residues long. The ends were cut back, 4 bases at V and 0 bases at J, with 11 bases in the middle. This CDR3 reads CASSPQGSSGNTIYF. The CDR3 DNA sequence: TGCGCCAGCAGCCCACAGGGTAGCTCTGGAAACACCATATATTTT.

This sequence joins TRBV6-6 and TRBJ1-5, with a weak D call TRBD1 (6 bases). The germline V and J ends were trimmed by 4 bases and 7 bases, with 17 bases remaining between them. The CDR3 length is 15 residues. Germline CDR1 and CDR2: MNHNY and SVGAGI (reference sequence). The CDR3 DNA sequence: TGTGCCAGCAGTTCGTCCGGGACACGTGAACAGCCCCAGCATTTT. It encodes CASSSSGTREQPQHF.

This clone was detected only once. This rearrangement joins TRBV29-1 to TRBJ2-1; D unresolved. Trimming shortened V by 8 bases and J by 7 bases, and 15 bases separated the two germline ends. The CDR3 contains 12 residues. Germline-derived CDR1 and CDR2 are SQVTM and ANQGSEA. CDR3 coding DNA: TGCAGCCTAAGTCGTGGGCAAAATGAGCAGTTCTTC. Its protein is CSLSRGQNEQFF.

The chain is built from TRBV28 and TRBJ2-5, with 7 bases identical to TRBD2. Germline V gene sequence: CDR1 MDHEN, CDR2 SYDVKM. There are 15 residues in the CDR3. After removal of 5 bases from V and 4 bases from J, the junction contained 10 bases not matched to a gene. The CDR3 spells CASSLGEGSIETQYF. The CDR3 DNA reads as TGTGCCAGCAGTCTGGGGGAGGGCTCGATAGAGACCCAGTACTTC.

The V gene is TRBV6-1, the J gene TRBJ1-6; TRBD1 matches 9 bases. The V gene end was trimmed by 3 bases and the J gene end by 9 bases; junction bases not matched to a gene: 3. CDR3 length equals 14 residues. CDR1 MNHNS and CDR2 SASEGT come from the germline V gene. CDR3 DNA sequence: TGTGCCAGCAGTGACCGGGACAGGGCTTCACCCCTCCACTTT. Protein: CASSDRDRASPLHF.

Only one count was recorded for this clone. This chain uses TRBV6-5 with TRBJ2-5; TRBD2 agrees at 10 bases. Germline V gene lookup returns CDR1 MNHEY and CDR2 SVGAGI. V dropped 11 bases and J dropped 5; count of bases not matched to a gene: 8. This CDR3 has 13 residues. The CDR3 nucleotides are TGTGCCGGAGGGACTAGCGTTAGGGAGACCCAGTACTTC. Residues: CAGGTSVRETQYF.

This rearrangement joins TRBV10-3 to TRBJ2-7; TRBD1 is a possible D gene (6 bases). Per the germline V gene, CDR1 is ENHRY and CDR2 is SYGVKD. V was clipped by 0 bases and J by 0 bases, with 12 bases between them. This CDR3 has 16 amino acids. CDR3 sequence: CAISESIGTHSYEQYF. CDR3 sequence (DNA): TGTGCCATCAGTGAGTCGATCGGGACACACTCCTACGAGCAGTACTTC.